The T cell receptor beta chain described here comes from a study of T cell responses to AZD1222 COVID-19 vaccine. Study outcomes and limitations: A mostly white British donor set with more females was recruited, and clonal diversity was possibly underestimated. The study identified only five to seven AZD1222 recipients as seropositive at baseline.

Germline V lookup: CDR1 MDHEN, CDR2 SYDVKM. Trimming pared 4 bases from V and 0 bases from J, leaving 21 bases between. This CDR3 is 18 amino acids long. At least ten counts were recorded for this clone. Its target is unknown. Sequenced by immunoSEQ multiplex PCR; TCRdb stores in-frame clones only, minus some. The sample includes 200,000 or so clones, over 70% of them seen just once. The V call is TRBV28, the J call TRBJ1-2; D unresolved. This TCR came from an adult in good health. The sample was peripheral blood, taken on day 0 of MenACWY control vaccination. The CDR3 nucleotides are TGTGCCAGCAGTTCCCCCTTGGCTCAATCATCTCCTAACTATGGCTACACCTTC. Its protein is CASSSPLAQSSPNYGYTF.